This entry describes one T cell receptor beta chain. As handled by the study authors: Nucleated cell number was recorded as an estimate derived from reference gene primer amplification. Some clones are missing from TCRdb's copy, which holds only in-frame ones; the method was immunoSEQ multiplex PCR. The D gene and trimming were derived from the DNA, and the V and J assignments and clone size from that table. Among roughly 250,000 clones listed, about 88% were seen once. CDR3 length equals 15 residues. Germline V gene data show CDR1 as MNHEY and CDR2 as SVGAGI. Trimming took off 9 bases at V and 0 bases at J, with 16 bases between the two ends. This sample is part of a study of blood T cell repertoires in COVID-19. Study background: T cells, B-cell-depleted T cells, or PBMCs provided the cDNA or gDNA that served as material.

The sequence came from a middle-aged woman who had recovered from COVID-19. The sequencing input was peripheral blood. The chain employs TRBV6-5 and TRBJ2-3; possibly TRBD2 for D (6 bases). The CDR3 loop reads CASTTGRGSTDTQYF. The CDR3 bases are TGTGCCAGTACGACGGGGCGGGGTAGCACAGATACGCAGTATTTT.